This T cell receptor (beta chain) is from a study of T cell responses to AZD1222 COVID-19 vaccine. Measured with immunoSEQ multiplex PCR; TCRdb has only the in-frame clones, and not every one. Here the sample spans some 130,000 clones, about 87% being singletons. Study-level results: A mostly white British donor set with more females was recruited, and clonal diversity was possibly underestimated. Spike-specific TCR depth and breadth grew after two AZD1222 doses.

There are 15 residues in the CDR3. Trimming cost V 4 bases and J 0 bases, with 10 bases left between them. The germline V gene encodes CDR1 MGHRA and CDR2 YSYEKL. Points on this clone: Its specificity is not known.

The rearrangement joins TRBV4-1 to TRBJ1-3; perhaps TRBD1 as D (5 bases). This receptor was obtained from an adult in good health. Specimen: peripheral blood, collected on day 0 of AZD1222 vaccination. The CDR3, as DNA: TGCGCCAGCAGCCCCAGGGAACCCTCTGGAAACACCATATATTTT. Protein: CASSPREPSGNTIYF.